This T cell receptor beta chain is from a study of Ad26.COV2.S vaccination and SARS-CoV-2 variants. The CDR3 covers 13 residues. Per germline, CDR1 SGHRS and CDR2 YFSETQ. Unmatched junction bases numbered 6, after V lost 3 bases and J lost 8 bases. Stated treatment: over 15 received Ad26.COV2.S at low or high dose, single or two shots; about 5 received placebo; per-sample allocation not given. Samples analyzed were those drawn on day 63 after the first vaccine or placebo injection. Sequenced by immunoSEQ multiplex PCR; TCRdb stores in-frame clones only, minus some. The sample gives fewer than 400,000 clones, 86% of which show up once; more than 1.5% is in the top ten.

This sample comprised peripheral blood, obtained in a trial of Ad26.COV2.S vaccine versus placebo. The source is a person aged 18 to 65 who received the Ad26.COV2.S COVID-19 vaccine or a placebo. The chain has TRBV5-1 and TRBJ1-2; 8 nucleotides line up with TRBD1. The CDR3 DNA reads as TGCGCCAGCAGCTATGACAGGGGAGGAGGCTACACCTTC. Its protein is CASSYDRGGGYTF.